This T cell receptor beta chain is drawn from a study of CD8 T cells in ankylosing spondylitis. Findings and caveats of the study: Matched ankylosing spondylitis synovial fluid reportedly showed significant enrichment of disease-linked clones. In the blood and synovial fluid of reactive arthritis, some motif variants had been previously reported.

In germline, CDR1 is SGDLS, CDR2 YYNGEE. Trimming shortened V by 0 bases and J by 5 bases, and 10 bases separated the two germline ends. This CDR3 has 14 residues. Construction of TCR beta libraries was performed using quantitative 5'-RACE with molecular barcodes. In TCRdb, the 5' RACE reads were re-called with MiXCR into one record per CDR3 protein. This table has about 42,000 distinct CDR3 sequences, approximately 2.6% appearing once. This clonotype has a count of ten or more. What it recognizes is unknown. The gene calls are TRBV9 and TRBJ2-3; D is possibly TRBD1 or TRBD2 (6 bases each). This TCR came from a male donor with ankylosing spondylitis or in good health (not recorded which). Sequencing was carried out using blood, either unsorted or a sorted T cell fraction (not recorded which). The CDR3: CASSVEGGEDTQYF. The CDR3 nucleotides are TGTGCCAGCAGCGTAGAGGGGGGTGAAGATACGCAGTATTTT.